This TCR beta chain was found in a study of cytomegalovirus exposure and HLA in healthy donors. Broader study findings: Roughly even sequencing depth across donors was the assumption behind the presence/absence analyses. Most TCR beta V segments were productive about 87% or about 30% of the time in an earlier analysis.

CDR3 length: 15 residues. The J segment lost 7 bases and the V segment lost 0 bases, leaving 6 bases of the junction unmatched. Germline loops: CDR1 SGHRS, CDR2 YFSETQ. For this clone: Its antigen is unidentified.

The PCR used 60 Vbeta and 13 Jbeta primers. Produced via immunoSEQ multiplex PCR; TCRdb's table is partial and in-frame only. Of 200,000 or so clones in the sample, 75% to 85% were seen once. The material sequenced was PBMCs. The source is a woman aged 18-29 years in good health and CMV-seropositive. The chain recombines TRBV5-1 with TRBJ2-3; 9 nucleotides agree with TRBD2. CDR3 nucleotides: TGCGCCAGCAGCTTGGTTAGCGGGGGAGGGAATACGCAGTATTTT. Amino acids: CASSLVSGGGNTQYF.